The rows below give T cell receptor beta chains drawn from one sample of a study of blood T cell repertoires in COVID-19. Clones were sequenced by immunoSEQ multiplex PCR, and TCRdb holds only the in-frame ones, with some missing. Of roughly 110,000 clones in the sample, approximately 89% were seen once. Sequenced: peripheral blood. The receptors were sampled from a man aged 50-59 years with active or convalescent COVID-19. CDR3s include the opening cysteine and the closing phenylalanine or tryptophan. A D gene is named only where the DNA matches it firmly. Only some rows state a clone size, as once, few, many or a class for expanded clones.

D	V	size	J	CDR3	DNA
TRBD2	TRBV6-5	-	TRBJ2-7	CASNGREGGEQYF	TGTGCCAGCAATGGGCGGGAGGGGGGAGAGCAGTACTTC
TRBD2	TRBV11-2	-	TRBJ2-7	CASSLTSGTFYEQYF	TGTGCCAGCAGCCTGACTAGCGGGACTTTCTACGAGCAGTACTTC
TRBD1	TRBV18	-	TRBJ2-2	CASSPWTGGKTGELFF	TGTGCCAGCTCACCTTGGACAGGGGGGAAGACCGGGGAGCTGTTTTTT
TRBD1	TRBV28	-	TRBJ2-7	CASSGQGHEQYF	TGTGCCAGCTCGGGACAGGGCCACGAGCAGTACTTC
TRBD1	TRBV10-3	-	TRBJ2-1	CATRQGTYNEQFF	TGTGCCACCAGACAGGGCACCTACAATGAGCAGTTCTTC
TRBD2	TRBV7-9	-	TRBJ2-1	CASSRTSGSSYNEQFF	TGTGCCAGCAGCCGGACTAGCGGTAGCTCCTACAATGAGCAGTTCTTC
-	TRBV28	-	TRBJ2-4	CASSQTGAVAKNIQYF	TGTGCCAGCAGCCAAACGGGAGCAGTAGCCAAAAACATTCAGTACTTC
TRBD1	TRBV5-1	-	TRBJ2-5	CASSPTGGPETQYF	TGCGCCAGCAGCCCGACAGGGGGCCCGGAGACCCAGTACTTC
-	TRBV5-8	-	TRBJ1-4	CASSPGGTTNEKLFF	TGTGCCAGCAGCCCGGGGGGGACAACTAATGAAAAACTGTTTTTT
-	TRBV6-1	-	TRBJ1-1	CASSLRGSMNTEAFF	TGTGCCAGCAGCCTCAGGGGAAGTATGAACACTGAAGCTTTCTTT
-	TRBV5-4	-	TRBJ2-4	CASSLAGLAKNIQYF	TGTGCCAGCAGCTTGGCGGGACTAGCCAAAAACATTCAGTACTTC
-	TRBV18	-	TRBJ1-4	CASSQDFVVEKLFF	TGTGCCAGCTCACAGGACTTCGTGGTGGAAAAACTGTTTTTT
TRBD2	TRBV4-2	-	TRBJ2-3	CASSQENRDRTKLAGRGGTDTQYF	TGTGCCAGCAGCCAAGAGAACCGGGACAGGACGAAACTAGCGGGAAGGGGGGGCACAGATACGCAGTATTTT
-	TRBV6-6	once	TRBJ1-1	CASSYKWGGTEAFF	TGTGCCAGCAGTTACAAGTGGGGGGGCACTGAAGCTTTCTTT
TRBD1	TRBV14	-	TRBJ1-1	CASSRRRDRGLDTEAFF	TGTGCCAGCAGCCGACGACGGGACAGGGGGCTTGACACTGAAGCTTTCTTT
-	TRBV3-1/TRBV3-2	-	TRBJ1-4	CATQGTNEKLFF	TGTGCCACACAGGGAACTAATGAAAAACTGTTTTTT
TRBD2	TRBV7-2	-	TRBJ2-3	CASSLLFGTSGGDTQYF	TGTGCCAGCAGCTTGCTTTTCGGGACTAGCGGTGGAGATACGCAGTATTTT
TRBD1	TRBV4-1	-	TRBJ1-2	CASSQVGDRGLRGYTF	TGCGCCAGCAGCCAAGTTGGTGACAGGGGATTGCGCGGCTACACCTTC
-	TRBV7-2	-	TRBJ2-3	CASSLDAGGGTAPDTQYF	TGTGCCAGCAGCTTGGACGCAGGTGGGGGCACAGCACCCGATACGCAGTATTTT
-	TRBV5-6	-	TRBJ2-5	CASSFIGREGETQYF	TGTGCCAGCAGCTTTATTGGTCGGGAAGGAGAGACCCAGTACTTC
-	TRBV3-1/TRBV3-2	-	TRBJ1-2	CASSQTPLGAYGYTF	TGTGCCAGCAGCCAAACGCCTCTGGGGGCCTATGGCTACACCTTC
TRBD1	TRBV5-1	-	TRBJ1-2	CASSLAAGTGRGYTF	TGCGCCAGCAGCTTGGCGGCCGGGACAGGGAGGGGCTACACCTTC
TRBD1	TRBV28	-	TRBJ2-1	CASRGGQGGFEQFF	TGTGCCAGCAGAGGGGGACAGGGGGGCTTTGAGCAGTTCTTC
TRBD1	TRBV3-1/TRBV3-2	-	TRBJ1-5	CASSQEDRGLRGNQPQHF	TGTGCCAGCAGCCAAGAGGACAGGGGGCTAAGGGGGAATCAGCCCCAGCATTTT
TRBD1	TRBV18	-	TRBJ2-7	CASSLGQGWYEQYF	TGTGCCAGCTCACTCGGACAGGGTTGGTACGAGCAGTACTTC
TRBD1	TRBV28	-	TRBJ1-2	CASSTPSGGGYGYTF	TGTGCCAGCAGTACCCCCTCAGGGGGCGGCTATGGCTACACCTTC
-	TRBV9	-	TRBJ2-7	CASSVDGRVTYEQYF	TGTGCCAGCAGCGTAGACGGCAGGGTCACCTACGAGCAGTACTTC
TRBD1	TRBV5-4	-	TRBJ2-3	CASSPGGQVADTQYF	TGTGCCAGCAGCCCTGGAGGACAGGTGGCAGATACGCAGTATTTT
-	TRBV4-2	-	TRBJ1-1	CASSHIKASPNTEAFF	TGTGCCAGCAGTCATATCAAAGCGTCCCCGAACACTGAAGCTTTCTTT
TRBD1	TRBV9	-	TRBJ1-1	CASSVVQGANTEAFF	TGTGCCAGCAGCGTAGTTCAGGGGGCGAACACTGAAGCTTTCTTT
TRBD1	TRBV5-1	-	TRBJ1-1	CASSKGQGEPLNTEAFF	TGCGCCAGCAGCAAGGGACAGGGGGAACCCTTGAACACTGAAGCTTTCTTT
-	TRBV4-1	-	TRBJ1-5	CASSQDRGLNQPQHF	TGCGCCAGCAGCCAAGATAGAGGCCTCAATCAGCCCCAGCATTTT
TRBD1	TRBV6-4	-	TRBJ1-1	CASSPRQGGTEAFF	TGTGCCAGCAGTCCCAGACAGGGGGGTACTGAAGCTTTCTTT
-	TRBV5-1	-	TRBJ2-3	CASSSDSSTDTQYF	TGCGCCAGCAGTTCGGACAGCAGCACAGATACGCAGTATTTT
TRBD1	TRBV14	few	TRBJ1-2	CASSHRDRVAGYTF	TGTGCCAGCAGTCACCGGGACAGGGTAGCTGGCTACACCTTC
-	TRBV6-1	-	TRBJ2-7	CASSEAGSGIYEQYF	TGTGCCAGCAGTGAAGCTGGTTCGGGGATCTACGAGCAGTACTTC
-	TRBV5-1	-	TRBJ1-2	CASRAGQANDGYTF	TGCGCCAGCAGAGCGGGGCAGGCGAACGATGGCTACACCTTC
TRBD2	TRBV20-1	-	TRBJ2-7	CSASSSGKTYEQYF	TGCAGTGCTAGTTCCAGCGGGAAAACCTACGAGCAGTACTTC
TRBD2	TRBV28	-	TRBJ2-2	CASSLPSGSYTGELFF	TGTGCCAGCAGTTTACCCAGCGGGAGTTATACCGGGGAGCTGTTTTTT
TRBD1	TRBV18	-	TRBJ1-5	CASSPTGVEPQHF	TGTGCCAGCTCACCAACAGGGGTCGAGCCCCAGCATTTT
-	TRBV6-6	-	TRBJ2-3	CASSYNKLSTDTQYF	TGTGCCAGCAGTTACAACAAGCTAAGCACAGATACGCAGTATTTC
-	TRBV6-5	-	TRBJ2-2	CASSRHDRNTGELFF	TGTGCCAGCAGTAGACACGACAGAAACACCGGGGAGCTGTTTTTT
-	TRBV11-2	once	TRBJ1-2	CATREGGASGYTF	TGTGCCACAAGAGAGGGGGGGGCGAGTGGCTACACCTTC
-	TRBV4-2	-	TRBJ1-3	CASSRQVTTAPGNTIYF	TGTGCCAGCAGCCGACAGGTTACGACAGCTCCTGGAAACACCATATATTTT
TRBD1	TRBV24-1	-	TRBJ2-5	CATSDGGGQGAGETQYF	TGTGCCACCAGTGATGGGGGCGGACAGGGGGCCGGGGAGACCCAGTACTTC
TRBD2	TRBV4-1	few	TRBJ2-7	CASSPIGGRGYEQYF	TGCGCCAGCAGCCCCATAGGCGGGAGAGGTTACGAGCAGTACTTC
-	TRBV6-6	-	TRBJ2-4	CASSYGRANIQYF	TGTGCCAGCAGTTACGGGCGGGCAAACATTCAGTACTTC
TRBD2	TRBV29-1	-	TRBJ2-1	CSVIWREVSENEQFF	TGCAGCGTTATTTGGCGGGAGGTGTCAGAGAATGAGCAGTTCTTC
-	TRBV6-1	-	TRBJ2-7	CASSELAYEQYF	TGTGCCAGCAGTGAACTAGCGTACGAGCAGTACTTC
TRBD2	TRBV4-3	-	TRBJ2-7	CATLGRGTSGRAFWCEQYF	TGCGCCACACTCGGACGAGGGACTAGCGGGAGGGCTTTTTGGTGCGAGCAGTACTTC
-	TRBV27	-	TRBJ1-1	CASSLSIRGNTEAFF	TGTGCCAGCAGTTTATCTATCCGGGGGAACACTGAAGCTTTCTTT
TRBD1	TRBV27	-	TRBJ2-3	CASSLGQGATDTQYF	TGTGCCAGCAGTTTAGGGCAGGGGGCAACAGATACGCAGTATTTT
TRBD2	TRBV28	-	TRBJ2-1	CASSKILAGVINEQFF	TGTGCCAGCAGCAAAATACTAGCGGGAGTAATAAATGAGCAGTTCTTC
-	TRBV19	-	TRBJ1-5	CASTGVGNQPQHF	TGTGCCAGTACCGGGGTGGGCAATCAGCCCCAGCATTTT
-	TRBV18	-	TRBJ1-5	CASSSQGQANQPQHF	TGTGCCAGCTCATCCCAGGGGCAGGCCAATCAGCCCCAGCATTTT
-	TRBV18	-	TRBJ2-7	CASSPQGFEEQYF	TGTGCCAGCTCACCGCAGGGTTTTGAGGAGCAGTACTTC
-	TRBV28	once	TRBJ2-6	CASSLSVTGANVLTF	TGTGCCAGCAGTTTATCAGTTACTGGGGCCAACGTCCTGACTTTC
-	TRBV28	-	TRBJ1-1	CASTPGRPNTEAFF	TGTGCCAGCACCCCTGGCAGGCCTAACACTGAAGCTTTCTTT
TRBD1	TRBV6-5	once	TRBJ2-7	CAGEGTGSDEQYF	TGTGCCGGGGAAGGGACAGGGTCGGACGAGCAGTACTTC
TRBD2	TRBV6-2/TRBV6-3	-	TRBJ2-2	CASSGLAGGPWTGELFF	TGTGCCAGCAGTGGTCTAGCGGGAGGGCCTTGGACCGGGGAGCTGTTTTTT